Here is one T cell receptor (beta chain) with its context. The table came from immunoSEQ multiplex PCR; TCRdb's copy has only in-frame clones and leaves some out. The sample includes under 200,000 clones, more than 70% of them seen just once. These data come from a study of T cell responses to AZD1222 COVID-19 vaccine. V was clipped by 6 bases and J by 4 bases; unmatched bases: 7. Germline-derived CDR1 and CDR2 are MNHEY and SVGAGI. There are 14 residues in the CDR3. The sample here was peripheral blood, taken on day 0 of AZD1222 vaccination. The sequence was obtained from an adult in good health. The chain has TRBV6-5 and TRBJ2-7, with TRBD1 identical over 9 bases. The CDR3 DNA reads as TGTGCCAGCAGACCCGGGACAGGGTCGTACGAGCAGTACTTC. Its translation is CASRPGTGSYEQYF.